A single sample gave rise to the 7 T cell receptor beta chains below, sequenced in a study of blood T cell repertoires in COVID-19. The method was immunoSEQ multiplex PCR; TCRdb's version includes in-frame clones alone and lacks a portion of them. The sample records more than 25,000 clones, roughly 84% being singletons. The specimen sequenced was peripheral blood. Every receptor here comes from a man aged 70 or older with active COVID-19.

This chain links TRBV9 with TRBJ2-2, with D unclear. Trimming took 0 bases from V and 1 from J, leaving 4 bases between them. Germline V gene lookup returns CDR1 SGDLS and CDR2 YYNGEE. This CDR3 has 14 amino acids. The CDR3 DNA sequence: TGTGCCAGCAGCGTAGTAGTGAACACCGGGGAGCTGTTTTTT. Its translation is CASSVVVNTGELFF.

V is TRBV7-8 and J is TRBJ2-7; D not certain. There are 11 residues in the CDR3. Trimming pared 5 bases from V and 3 bases from J, leaving 5 bases between. Germline V gene lookup returns CDR1 SGHVS and CDR2 FQNEAQ. CDR3 sequence: CASSRHYEQYF. CDR3 coding DNA: TGTGCCAGCAGCCGACACTACGAGCAGTACTTC.

V gene TRBV7-2 combines with J gene TRBJ1-4; 8 nucleotides agree with TRBD1. The CDR3 is 15 amino acids. Trimming took 3 bases from V and 8 from J; bases not matched to a gene: 8. Per germline, CDR1 SGHTA and CDR2 FQGNSA. The CDR3 DNA sequence: TGTGCCAGCAGCTTGGAGGACAGGGTAGGGGAAAAACTGTTTTTT. This codes for CASSLEDRVGEKLFF.

The V call is TRBV7-8, the J call TRBJ1-1; D is perhaps TRBD1 (6 bases). This CDR3 contains 14 residues. Trimming cost V 0 bases and J 10 bases, with 15 bases left between them. Germline assignment: CDR1 SGHVS and CDR2 FQNEAQ. The DNA for the CDR3 is TGTGCCAGCAGCTTAGCCCTAGGACAGTCTAGAGCTTTCTTT. Residues: CASSLALGQSRAFF.

This chain links TRBV9 with TRBJ2-3; 10 bases match TRBD2. CDR1 is SGDLS, CDR2 YYNGEE, per germline. This CDR3 has 15 amino acids. The junction had 2 bases not matched to a gene; V was cut back by 0 bases and J by 4 bases. CDR3 amino acids: CASSVEGLAPDTQYF. The CDR3 DNA sequence: TGTGCCAGCAGCGTAGAGGGACTAGCGCCAGATACGCAGTATTTT.

The chain has TRBV18 and TRBJ1-2, with unresolved D. The CDR3 is made up of 15 amino acids. Germline values: CDR1 KGHSH, CDR2 LQKENI. The germline V and J ends were trimmed by 2 bases and 0 bases, with 10 bases remaining between them. In nucleotides, the CDR3 is TGTGCCAGCTCACCAAGCCAGGTCCCTAACTATGGCTACACCTTC. Protein product: CASSPSQVPNYGYTF.

The chain links TRBV5-4 to TRBJ1-2, with a weak D call TRBD1 (6 bases). The germline gives CDR1 SGHNT, CDR2 YYREEE (reference sequence). The CDR3 covers 14 residues. Trimming shortened V by 4 bases and J by 10 bases, and 20 bases separated the two germline ends. The CDR3: CASSPRSGGASYTF. CDR3 nucleotide sequence: TGTGCCAGCAGCCCTCGATCGGGGGGCGCATCCTACACCTTC.